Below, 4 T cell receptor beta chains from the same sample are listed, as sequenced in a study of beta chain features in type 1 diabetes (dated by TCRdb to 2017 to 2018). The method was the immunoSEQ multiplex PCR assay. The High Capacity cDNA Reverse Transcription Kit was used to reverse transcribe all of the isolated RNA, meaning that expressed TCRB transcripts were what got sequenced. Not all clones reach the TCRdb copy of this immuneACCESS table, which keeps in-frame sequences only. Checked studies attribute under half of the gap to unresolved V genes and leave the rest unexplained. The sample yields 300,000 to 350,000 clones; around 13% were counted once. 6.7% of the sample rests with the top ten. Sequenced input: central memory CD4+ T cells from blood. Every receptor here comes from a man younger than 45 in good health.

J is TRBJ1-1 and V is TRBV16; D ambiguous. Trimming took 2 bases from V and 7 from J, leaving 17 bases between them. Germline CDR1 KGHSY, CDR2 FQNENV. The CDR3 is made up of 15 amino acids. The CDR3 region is CASSQQQGRLSEAFF. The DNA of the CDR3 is TGTGCCAGCAGCCAACAACAAGGGAGGTTAAGTGAAGCTTTCTTT. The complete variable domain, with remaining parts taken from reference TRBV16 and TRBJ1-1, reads GEEVAQTPKHLVRGEGQKAKLYCAPIKGHSYVFWYQQVLKNEFKFLISFQNENVFDETGMPKERFSAKCLPNSPCSLEIQATKLEDSAVYFCASSQQQGRLSEAFFGQGTRLTVV.

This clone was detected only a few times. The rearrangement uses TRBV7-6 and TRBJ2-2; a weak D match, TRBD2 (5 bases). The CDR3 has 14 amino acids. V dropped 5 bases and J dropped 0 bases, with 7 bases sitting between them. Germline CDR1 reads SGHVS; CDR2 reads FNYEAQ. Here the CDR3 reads CASSQTTNTGELFF. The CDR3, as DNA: TGTGCCAGCAGCCAGACTACGAACACCGGGGAGCTGTTTTTT.

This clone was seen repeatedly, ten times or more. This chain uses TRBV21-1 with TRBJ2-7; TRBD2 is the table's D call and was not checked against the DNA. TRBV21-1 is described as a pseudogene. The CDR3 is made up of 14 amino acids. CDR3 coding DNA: TGTGCCAGCAGCAAAGTTGGGAGCTCCTACGAGCAGTACGTC. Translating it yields CASSKVGSSYEQYV.

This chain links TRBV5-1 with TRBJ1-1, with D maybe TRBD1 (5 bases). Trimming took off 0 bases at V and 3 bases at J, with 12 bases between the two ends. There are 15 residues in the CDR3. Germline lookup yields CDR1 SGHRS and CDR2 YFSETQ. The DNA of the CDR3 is TGCGCCAGCAGCTTGGGACCCCGGGGCGACACTGAAGCTTTCTTT. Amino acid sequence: CASSLGPRGDTEAFF.